This T cell receptor (beta chain) was captured in a study of naive and memory T cell subsets (dated 2017 in TCRdb). Notes on the research overall: An open-source, UMI-based TCR alpha and beta sequencing pipeline was applied to sorted naive and memory peripheral blood T cell subsets. IgG serology results and the functional CMV T cell responses were in complete agreement. RNA was DNase-treated and reverse transcribed with TCR constant-region primers, mostly using SuperScript III. Findings and caveats that apply to the study as a whole: Single alpha or beta chain sequences, rather than paired alpha/beta receptors, were used to define clonotypes. The repertoire findings for the naive and memory subsets could not be validated against a ground truth, as none was available. In both CD4 and CD8 cells, a rise in Gini index and a fall in Shannon and inverse Simpson diversity were observed from naive through CM, EM and EMRA. After error correction, only a single occurrence was seen for over 90% of naive TCR sequences, so much steeper abundance distributions were produced than in memory subsets. TCR abundance followed a power law whose exponent differed between naive and memory subsets but was consistent across the three individuals. RNA-based TCR counts may be influenced by expression changes linked to T cell activation and differentiation.

From the second PCR step onward, the TCR alpha chain libraries and the TCR beta chain libraries were amplified separately. The CMV status of each donor was determined by measuring IFNgamma production from CD4+ T cells after fresh PBMCs had been stimulated overnight with CMV viral lysate. CD4 T cells were positively selected using Miltenyi beads, after which CD8 T cells were positively selected from the CD4-negative fraction. Cells stained for CD3, CD4, CD8, CD45RA, CD27 and a live/dead dye were sorted on a BD Aria II into four subsets by CD45RA and CD27. Effector memory cells were sorted as CD45RA-CD27-, whereas EMRA cells were sorted as CD45RA+CD27-. A few healthy volunteers provided blood, and the blood of each volunteer was split into CD4 and CD8 T cells and then into four differentiation subsets. Roughly 120 ml of peripheral blood was collected from each donor, and PBMC were isolated by Ficoll-Paque PLUS density-gradient centrifugation. The sorted cells were lysed in RLT buffer, after which RNA was extracted using a Qiagen RNeasy kit and kept at -80 degrees C.

Taken from cysteine to phenylalanine, the CDR3 has 14 residues. The CDR3 DNA has 42 bases and is translated from base 1. V drops 4 bases and J drops 6 bases, leaving 13 bases in between. As encoded in the germline V gene, CDR1 is SGHTA while CDR2 is FQGNSA. For this clonotype: Its antigen is not yet known. There are no base qualities to consult, and no much larger clone falls within one base.

The library was produced with UMI-ligation and nested PCR. An equimolar mix of two oligonucleotides covering both TRBC1 and TRBC2 was used as the beta constant-region primer. A single-stranded oligonucleotide bearing the SP2 primer plus a 12-nucleotide UMI was ligated onto the 3' end of the cDNA by T4 RNA ligase 1. The ligated cDNA went through four rounds of PCR with nested alpha and beta constant-region primers together with the SP2 primer. Incubation of the ligation reaction lasted about 19-24 hours at 16 degrees C. PCR2 was typically performed as a SYBR Green qPCR and was stopped at a predetermined threshold so that over-amplification was prevented. Agencourt AMPure XP magnetic beads were used for all purifications after the first. Libraries were quantified by Qubit and checked on a TapeStation, with a main peak expected near 650 bp. Pooled libraries were sequenced on an Illumina MiSeq using v2 2x251 paired-end kits, and typically 1-2 million reads were obtained per sample. Each sample library was pooled at approximately 4 nM, and roughly 4.5-7% PhiX was included to improve cluster recognition. Turning to the authors' computational methods: V and J genes were assigned to Demultiplexor-processed FASTQ reads by Decombinator through tag matching, with a single base-pair mismatch being allowed. Collapsinator used UMIs to correct both sequencing errors and frequency errors arising from PCR heterogeneity. CDR3Translator translated TCRs and extracted CDR3s from the conserved cysteine to the FGXG phenylalanine, flagging non-productive sequences. Repertoires were subsampled to equal numbers of UMI-defined TCRs before Gini, Shannon entropy and inverse Simpson indices were calculated. Within the linear range, a power law was fitted by maximum likelihood to the distributions of clonotype abundance. Similar UMI counts, unique TCR numbers and clonal distributions were obtained with the pipeline and with MIGEC on one naive CD8 sample. The repertoires were searched for approximately 7,000 CMV-associated CDR3 sequences that had been compiled from VDJdb and a published dataset. TCRdb itself trimmed the public reads at Q25 with fastp, ran MiXCR and retained productive beta chains. Merged by CDR3 protein, the rows form single entries marked with the most common genes and DNA. TCRdb's processing, not the authors' own work, is the source of the V and J calls. The sample table shows under 40,000 distinct CDR3 sequences, and about 14% are seen once. Jointly, the top ten make up 22% of the sample.

This chain joins TRBV7-2 to TRBJ2-1, and TRBD2 may be the D gene, going by 6 matching bases. The sample taken for sequencing was effector memory CD4+ T cells from blood. What this sample's cell subset or site label stands for: effector memory, CD45RA- CD27-. The sequence derives from a human donor in good health. The encoded CDR3 is CASSSSSASNEQFF. The nucleotides are TGTGCCAGCAGCTCGTCTAGCGCTAGCAATGAGCAGTTCTTC. Beyond the CDR3, the reference TRBV7-2 and TRBJ2-1 genes provide the residues; the full variable domain reads: GAGVSQSPSNKVTEKGKDVELRCDPISGHTALYWYRQSLGQGLEFLIYFQGNSAPDKSGLPSDRFSAERTGGSVSTLTIQRTQQEDSAVYLCASSSSSASNEQFFGPGTRLTVL.